These 32 T cell receptor beta chains came from one sample sequenced in a study of T-cell reconstitution after alpha-beta-depleted transplantation in children. Preparation of the TCRbeta library was carried out with unique molecular identifiers. TCRdb itself ran the PCR reads through MiXCR, one entry per CDR3 protein. The data hold some 200,000 distinct CDR3 sequences, with more than 12% observed a single time. The specimen was PBMCs from the stem cell graft donor, collected from the stem cell graft. The receptors stem from a human donor who donated a stem cell graft to a child with acute lymphoblastic leukemia.

This clonotype was counted many times. Here the CDR3 reads CASSFGADNQPQHF. CDR3 sequence (DNA): TGTGCCAGCAGTTTTGGCGCAGACAATCAGCCCCAGCATTTT. The chain couples TRBV27 to TRBJ1-5; D not certain. There are 14 residues in the CDR3. CDR1 and CDR2 from the germline V gene are MNHEY and SMNVEV (reference sequence). Trimming shortened V by 3 bases and J by 3 bases, and 9 bases separated the two germline ends.

At least ten counts were recorded for this clonotype. The chain couples TRBV9 to TRBJ1-1; possibly TRBD1 for D (6 bases). The length of the CDR3 is 17 residues. Germline CDR1 is SGDLS and CDR2 is YYNGEE. The germline V and J ends were trimmed by 3 bases and 5 bases, with 23 bases remaining between them. CDR3 sequence (DNA): TGTGCCAGCAGCGCCCCAGAATTAGGGGGGGATCTGACTGAAGCTTTCTTT. It translates to CASSAPELGGDLTEAFF.

In this sample, this clonotype turned up many times. The V and J genes are TRBV6-5 and TRBJ2-7; 8 bases line up with TRBD1. Trimming at V came to 0 bases and at J to 3 bases, leaving 10 bases not matched to a gene. Germline V gene lookup returns CDR1 MNHEY and CDR2 SVGAGI. This CDR3 contains 17 residues. CDR3 loop: CASSYSVGSDRDYEQYF. The DNA of the CDR3 is TGTGCCAGCAGTTACTCAGTCGGGTCGGACAGGGACTACGAGCAGTACTTC.

Ten or more counts support this clonotype. This rearrangement joins TRBV20-1 to TRBJ2-7; 7 nucleotides line up with TRBD1. Germline CDR1 reads DFQATT; CDR2 reads SNEGSKA (reference sequence). The CDR3 sequence is 17 residues long. Trimming cost V 0 bases and J 0 bases; bases outside gene matches: 11. CDR3: CSARDVTGLGDSYEQYF. In nucleotides, the CDR3 is TGCAGTGCTAGAGATGTGACAGGGTTGGGGGACTCCTACGAGCAGTACTTC.

This clonotype was picked up many times. The rearrangement uses TRBV12-3 or TRBV12-4 and TRBJ2-1; D may be TRBD1 or TRBD2 (5 bases each). The V gene lost 1 base and the J gene lost 13 bases, with 11 bases spanning the gap. CDR3 length: 12 residues. This CDR3 is CASSLGTGPQFF. CDR3 bases: TGTGCCAGCAGTTTAGGGACGGGACCCCAGTTCTTC.

The CDR3 sequence is CASSPPSGENEQYF. The CDR3 coding sequence is TGTGCCAGCTCACCACCATCTGGAGAGAACGAGCAGTACTTC. V gene TRBV18 combines with J gene TRBJ2-7; no clear D gene. The V end lost 0 bases, the J end lost 5 bases, and 11 bases lay between the germline ends. Germline CDR1 is KGHSH and CDR2 is LQKENI. CDR3 size: 14 residues.

This clonotype was seen many times. V usage is TRBV12-3 or TRBV12-4 and J usage is TRBJ2-2, with D possibly being TRBD1 or TRBD2 (5 bases each). The CDR3 spans 12 residues. V was trimmed by 4 bases and J by 5 bases, leaving 5 bases between them. The CDR3 reads CASSWGTGELFF. CDR3 nucleotide sequence: TGTGCCAGCAGTTGGGGGACCGGGGAGCTGTTTTTT.

The chain recombines TRBV6-5 with TRBJ2-1; no clear D. Germline V lookup: CDR1 MNHEY, CDR2 SVGAGI. The CDR3 length is 16 residues. V lost 4 bases and J lost 1, with 14 bases in between. The chain's CDR3 is CASSSHKLGSYNEQFF. CDR3 sequence (DNA): TGTGCCAGCAGTTCTCATAAGCTGGGGTCCTACAATGAGCAGTTCTTC.

The chain has TRBV11-3 and TRBJ2-1, with 10 bases matching TRBD2. The length of the CDR3 is 14 residues. Germline CDR1 SGHNT, CDR2 YENEEA. V lost 3 bases to trimming and J lost 8 bases; unmatched junction nucleotides: 4. The CDR3 sequence is CASSFVGLADEQFF. CDR3 coding DNA: TGTGCCAGCAGCTTCGTAGGACTAGCGGATGAGCAGTTCTTC. The whole variable domain, remainder taken from reference TRBV11-3 and TRBJ2-1, is EAGVVQSPRYKIIEKKQPVAFWCNPISGHNTLYWYLQNLGQGPELLIRYENEEAVDDSQLPKDRFSAERLKGVDSTLKIQPAELGDSAVYLCASSFVGLADEQFFGPGTRLTVL.

In this sample, this clonotype turned up many times. The rearrangement joins TRBV7-2 to TRBJ2-1, with 9 nucleotides matching TRBD2. CDR1 is SGHTA and CDR2 is FQGNSA in the germline V gene. V dropped 5 bases and J dropped 6; count of bases not matched to a gene: 8. The CDR3 is 15 residues long. The CDR3 coding sequence is TGTGCCAGCAGCCCTCAGCGGGGGGAGGGCAATGAGCAGTTCTTC. This sequence encodes CASSPQRGEGNEQFF.

This clonotype came up many times. This chain links TRBV10-3 with TRBJ2-5; tentatively, D is TRBD2 (5 bases). Germline V lookup: CDR1 ENHRY, CDR2 SYGVKD. Trimming stripped 10 bases from V and 0 bases from J, with 9 bases between. The CDR3 loop spans 12 amino acids. The CDR3 nucleotides are TGTGCCACCCTGGACTACCAAGAGACCCAGTACTTC. It codes for CATLDYQETQYF.

The rearrangement uses TRBV29-1 and TRBJ2-3; D is undetermined. CDR1 SQVTM and CDR2 ANQGSEA come from the germline V gene. The V end lost 5 bases, the J end lost 1 base, and 10 bases lay between the germline ends. This CDR3 comprises 13 residues. The CDR3 reads CSVRDIRTDTQYF. In DNA, the CDR3 is TGCAGCGTTCGAGACATTCGCACAGATACGCAGTATTTT.

Comments on this clonotype: This may be a read error, as it is one base from a much larger clone. The rearrangement uses TRBV5-1 and TRBJ1-3, with D uncertain. CDR3 length: 15 residues. Germline CDR1 SGHRS, CDR2 YFSETQ. The CDR3 spells CASSLASGSENTIYF. The CDR3 DNA follows: TGCGCCAGCAGCTTAGCGAGTGGATCTGAAAACACCATATATTTT.

This clonotype was recorded at least ten times. The chain joins TRBV4-1 to TRBJ2-3; D uncertain. Trimming took 4 bases from V and 3 from J, leaving 17 bases between them. The CDR3 runs to 16 residues. CDR1 and CDR2 from the germline V gene are MGHRA and YSYEKL. CDR3 protein: CASSPRKVAETDTQYF. CDR3 nucleotide sequence: TGCGCCAGCAGCCCCCGAAAGGTCGCGGAAACAGATACGCAGTATTTT.

There are many counts of this clonotype. Germline and junction disagree at one end, which may indicate a read error. The chain carries TRBV7-2 and TRBJ2-1; the match to TRBD2 covers 9 bases. In germline, CDR1 is SGHTA, CDR2 FQGNSA. The CDR3 spans 15 residues. CDR3 DNA: TGTGCCAGCAGTTTAGCGGGAGTTTCTAACAATGAGCAGTTCTTC. It translates to CASSLAGVSNNEQFF.

This clonotype was detected ten times or more. One end of the junction fails to match germline, which may point to a read error. The gene calls are TRBV7-7 and TRBJ2-5; TRBD2 might be the D (6 bases). This CDR3 region has 16 residues. Germline loops: CDR1 SSHAT, CDR2 FNYEAQ (reference sequence). The CDR3 is CASSLSGTEGQETQYF. The CDR3 coding sequence is TGTGCTAGCAGCTTAAGTGGGACGGAGGGCCAAGAGACCCAGTACTTC.

The sample holds many counts of this clonotype. J is TRBJ1-6 and V is TRBV9, with 7 bases matching TRBD1. After removal of 3 bases from V and 7 bases from J, the junction contained 10 bases not matched to a gene. The CDR3 extends over 16 amino acids. CDR1 and CDR2 (germline): SGDLS, YYNGEE. The chain's CDR3 is CASSAVGTARNSPLHF. The CDR3 coding sequence is TGTGCCAGCAGCGCCGTTGGGACAGCCAGAAATTCACCCCTCCACTTT.

Ten or more counts support this clonotype. This chain joins TRBV4-1 and TRBJ2-7; possibly TRBD1 or TRBD2 for D (5 bases each). CDR1 and CDR2 (germline): MGHRA, YSYEKL. V lost 0 bases and J 1 base, leaving 13 bases between the germline ends. CDR3 length: 16 amino acids. The CDR3 DNA reads TGCGCCAGCAGCCAAGATACCTTGGGGGAGTCCTACGAGCAGTACTTC. Its translation: CASSQDTLGESYEQYF.

This chain connects TRBV4-2 to TRBJ2-1; D possibly corresponds to TRBD2 (5 bases). The CDR3 has 17 amino acids. The germline gives CDR1 LGHNA, CDR2 YNFKEQ. V shed 0 bases and J shed 3 bases, with 15 bases lying between them. CDR3 bases: TGTGCCAGCAGCCAAGATCTCTTCGGAGGAAGCTACAATGAGCAGTTCTTC. Protein: CASSQDLFGGSYNEQFF.

This clonotype has only a few counts. The chain joins TRBV7-9 to TRBJ2-3; 10 bases map to TRBD2. CDR1 is SEHNR, CDR2 FQNEAQ, per germline (reference sequence). V dropped 2 bases and J dropped 5; count of bases not matched to a gene: 10. The CDR3 length is 17 residues. The DNA of the CDR3 is TGTGCCAGCAGCTTAAGTTCTAGCGGGAGTTTCGGAGATACGCAGTATTTT. This codes for CASSLSSSGSFGDTQYF.

In the case of this clonotype: In this CDR3 the conserved last residue, phenylalanine or tryptophan, is missing, so a read error is likely. The rearrangement links TRBV4-2 to TRBJ2-2; tentative D call: TRBD2 (6 bases). The germline V and J ends were trimmed by 0 bases and 5 bases, with 13 bases remaining between them. Per germline, CDR1 LGHNA and CDR2 YNFKEQ. CDR3 length: 16 amino acids. The DNA of the CDR3 is TGTGCCAGCAGCCAAGAGACTCGCGGGAAGACCGGGGAGCTGTTTTTG. Amino acids: CASSQETRGKTGELFL.

The genes are TRBV29-1 and TRBJ2-7; a weak D match, TRBD1 (6 bases). The CDR3 sequence is 13 residues long. The germline V gene encodes CDR1 SQVTM and CDR2 ANQGSEA. The V end was cut by 4 bases, the J end by 6 bases, with 16 bases between. The CDR3, as DNA: TGCAGCGTTGCTCCCAGAGGCAGGGGCGAGCAGTACTTC. Its translation: CSVAPRGRGEQYF.

This clonotype was recorded at least ten times. The CDR3, as DNA: TGCGCCAGTCGCCAGCGGGAGAGCTCCTACAATGAGCAGTTCTTC. It codes for CASRQRESSYNEQFF. The rearrangement uses TRBV5-1 and TRBJ2-1, with 8 positions matching TRBD2. After removal of 8 bases from V and 0 bases from J, the junction contained 7 bases not matched to a gene. Germline assignment: CDR1 SGHRS and CDR2 YFSETQ. CDR3 length: 15 amino acids.

This sequence joins TRBV2 and TRBJ2-3; a possible D gene is TRBD2 (6 bases). The length of the CDR3 is 16 residues. Germline CDR1 is SNHLY and CDR2 is FYNNEI. V shed 5 bases and J shed 2 bases, with 17 bases lying between them. In DNA, the CDR3 is TGTGCCAGCAGTAGAATTCGAGCGGGTTTCACAGATACGCAGTATTTT. Translation gives CASSRIRAGFTDTQYF.

This clonotype has just a few counts. Possible read error: a much larger clone is one base away. The chain carries TRBV28 and TRBJ2-6; D is perhaps TRBD1 or TRBD2 (5 bases each). There are 15 residues in the CDR3. Germline CDR1 MDHEN, CDR2 SYDVKM. The CDR3 DNA reads TGTGCCAGCAGTTTCGAGGGATCTGGGGCCAACGGCCTGACTTTC. Translation gives CASSFEGSGANGLTF.

This chain joins TRBV12-3 or TRBV12-4 and TRBJ2-7; 7 bases match TRBD1. This CDR3 region has 16 residues. Unmatched junction bases numbered 6, after V lost 1 base and J lost 0 bases. The CDR3 DNA follows: TGTGCCAGCAGTTTAGTCCCGACAGGGAGCTCCTACGAGCAGTACTTC. Amino acids: CASSLVPTGSSYEQYF.

Written as DNA, the CDR3 is TGTGCCAGCAATGGAGGGGGCTCTGGGGCCAACGTCCTGACTTTC. Translating gives CASNGGGSGANVLTF. The rearrangement uses TRBV5-4 and TRBJ2-6; D tentatively fits TRBD1 or TRBD2 (6 bases each). The CDR3 loop spans 15 amino acids. V gave up 6 bases and J gave up 0 bases, with 10 bases separating them. Per germline, CDR1 SGHNT and CDR2 YYREEE (reference sequence).

This clonotype was detected only a few times. The chain employs TRBV20-1 and TRBJ2-2; a weak D match, TRBD1 (5 bases). The length of the CDR3 is 14 residues. Germline V gene lookup returns CDR1 DFQATT and CDR2 SNEGSKA (reference sequence). V was trimmed by 6 bases and J by 6 bases, leaving 17 bases between them. The CDR3 protein is CSAGRAGPSGELFF. CDR3 sequence (DNA): TGCAGTGCCGGAAGGGCAGGGCCGTCCGGGGAGCTGTTTTTT.

This clonotype occurred many times. The chain is built from TRBV7-6 and TRBJ2-5, with TRBD1 matching 7 bases. The germline gives CDR1 SGHVS, CDR2 FNYEAQ. CDR3 length: 15 amino acids. V shed 6 bases, J shed 3 bases, and the junction held 10 bases outside the gene matches. CDR3 DNA sequence: TGTGCCAGCAGTTCATACGCCGGGACAGAAGAGACCCAGTACTTC. This translates into CASSSYAGTEETQYF.

A note on this clonotype: Mismatch with germline at one junction end may stem from a read error. The V gene is TRBV20-1, the J gene TRBJ2-1; 8 positions match TRBD2. Germline lookup yields CDR1 DFQATT and CDR2 SNEGSKA (reference sequence). This CDR3 is built from 16 residues. The CDR3 reads CSARVGREASYNQQFF. The CDR3 DNA reads as TGCAGTGCTAGAGTCGGGCGGGAGGCCTCCTACAATCAGCAGTTCTTC.

The chain is built from TRBV27 and TRBJ2-5; 10 positions agree with TRBD2. In germline, CDR1 is MNHEY, CDR2 SMNVEV (reference sequence). The CDR3 loop spans 16 amino acids. Trimming cost V 2 bases and J 4 bases; bases outside gene matches: 7. The CDR3 nucleotides read TGTGCCAGCAGTTTAGGGAGCGGGAGGGCCGGAGAGACCCAGTACTTC. This gives the protein CASSLGSGRAGETQYF.

In its sample, this clonotype was seen many times. This chain links TRBV5-1 with TRBJ2-7; 8 positions agree with TRBD2. V trimming: 1 base; J trimming: 7 bases; junction bases outside the gene matches: 10. The germline V gene encodes CDR1 SGHRS and CDR2 YFSETQ. There are 15 residues in the CDR3. CDR3 sequence (DNA): TGCGCCAGCAGCTTGAACTTCGCTAGCGGGCAAGAGCAGTACTTC. Protein: CASSLNFASGQEQYF.